These T cell receptor beta chains were read from a single sample in a study of CD8 T cells in Susac syndrome. TCRdb reanalysed the immunoSEQ multiplex PCR reads using MiXCR and keeps one entry per CDR3 protein. The data show about 200,000 distinct CDR3 sequences, 90% to 95% seen once. Material for sequencing was CD4+ T cells from PBMCs. The receptors come from a human donor with Susac syndrome. Each CDR3 is given with its conserved first and last residue. D genes are given only for firm matches. Rows may omit the clone size; those that give it use once, few, many or a size class.

v_gene: TRBV30; j_gene: TRBJ2-5; abundance: -; d_gene: TRBD2; CDR3aa: CAWKLAGVETQYF; CDR3nt: TGTGCCTGGAAACTAGCGGGGGTGGAGACCCAGTACTTC
v_gene: TRBV4-1; j_gene: TRBJ1-5; abundance: -; d_gene: -; CDR3aa: CASSQGPGDHQPQHF; CDR3nt: TGCGCCAGCAGCCAGGGGCCAGGGGACCATCAGCCCCAGCATTTT
v_gene: TRBV7-9; j_gene: TRBJ2-1; abundance: once; d_gene: -; CDR3aa: CASSLDMTSHEQFF; CDR3nt: TGTGCCAGCAGCTTAGACATGACTTCCCATGAGCAGTTCTTC
v_gene: TRBV6-4; j_gene: TRBJ2-1; abundance: -; d_gene: -; CDR3aa: CASSEGPGWSYNEQFF; CDR3nt: TGTGCCAGCAGTGAAGGGCCAGGGTGGTCCTACAATGAGCAGTTCTTC
v_gene: TRBV3-1; j_gene: TRBJ2-2; abundance: -; d_gene: -; CDR3aa: CASSLGRTSTGELFF; CDR3nt: TGTGCCAGCAGTCTCGGTAGGACTTCCACCGGGGAGCTGTTTTTT
v_gene: TRBV27; j_gene: TRBJ2-1; abundance: -; d_gene: -; CDR3aa: CASSLNYNEQFF; CDR3nt: TGTGCCAGCAGTTTAAACTACAATGAGCAGTTCTTC
v_gene: TRBV5-4; j_gene: TRBJ1-1; abundance: once; d_gene: TRBD1; CDR3aa: CASSLDRGVTEAFF; CDR3nt: TGTGCCAGCAGCTTGGACAGGGGGGTCACTGAAGCTTTCTTT
v_gene: TRBV27; j_gene: TRBJ2-1; abundance: once; d_gene: TRBD1; CDR3aa: CASSPGTGSLNEQFF; CDR3nt: TGTGCCAGCAGTCCAGGGACAGGGTCACTCAATGAGCAGTTCTTC
v_gene: TRBV7-9; j_gene: TRBJ2-7; abundance: -; d_gene: -; CDR3aa: CASSLALDLGYEQYF; CDR3nt: TGTGCCAGCAGCTTAGCGCTGGACCTGGGCTACGAGCAGTACTTC
v_gene: TRBV12-3/TRBV12-4; j_gene: TRBJ1-1; abundance: -; d_gene: -; CDR3aa: CASSLIVSLNTEAFF; CDR3nt: TGTGCCAGCAGTTTAATCGTCAGCTTGAACACTGAAGCTTTCTTT
v_gene: TRBV5-1; j_gene: TRBJ2-5; abundance: -; d_gene: TRBD1; CDR3aa: CASSPGQGRETQYF; CDR3nt: TGTGCCAGCAGCCCGGGACAGGGTAGAGAGACCCAGTACTTC
v_gene: TRBV7-6; j_gene: TRBJ2-6; abundance: -; d_gene: -; CDR3aa: CASSLVGGEDSYSGANVLTF; CDR3nt: TGTGCCAGCAGCTTAGTGGGGGGGGAGGACAGCTACTCTGGGGCCAACGTCCTGACTTTC
v_gene: TRBV5-1; j_gene: TRBJ2-5; abundance: -; d_gene: -; CDR3aa: CASSLEGGFQETQYF; CDR3nt: TGCGCCAGCAGCTTGGAGGGGGGTTTCCAAGAGACCCAGTACTTC
v_gene: TRBV27; j_gene: TRBJ2-3; abundance: -; d_gene: -; CDR3aa: CASSSRDPLDTQYF; CDR3nt: TGTGCCAGCAGTTCCCGGGACCCACTGGATACGCAGTATTTT
v_gene: TRBV12-3/TRBV12-4; j_gene: TRBJ1-1; abundance: -; d_gene: TRBD1; CDR3aa: CASKLQGPIEAFF; CDR3nt: TGTGCCAGCAAATTACAGGGGCCTATCGAGGCTTTCTTT
v_gene: TRBV19; j_gene: TRBJ2-3; abundance: once; d_gene: -; CDR3aa: CASSYARGDTQYF; CDR3nt: TGTGCCAGCTCCTACGCTCGGGGAGATACGCAGTATTTT
v_gene: TRBV12-3/TRBV12-4; j_gene: TRBJ1-6; abundance: -; d_gene: -; CDR3aa: CASSLEPGGSPLHF; CDR3nt: TGTGCCAGCAGTTTAGAGCCGGGGGGATCACCCCTCCACTTT
v_gene: TRBV3-1; j_gene: TRBJ2-1; abundance: -; d_gene: TRBD2; CDR3aa: CASSQSSGGPILYNEQFF; CDR3nt: TGTGCCAGCAGCCAGAGTAGCGGGGGGCCCATTTTGTACAATGAGCAGTTCTTC
v_gene: TRBV6-1; j_gene: TRBJ2-7; abundance: -; d_gene: TRBD1; CDR3aa: CASKEGQGAFEQYF; CDR3nt: TGTGCCAGCAAAGAAGGGCAGGGGGCCTTCGAGCAGTACTTC
v_gene: TRBV5-1; j_gene: TRBJ2-5; abundance: -; d_gene: -; CDR3aa: CASSQGGILQETQYF; CDR3nt: TGCGCCAGCAGCCAGGGCGGCATCCTACAAGAGACCCAGTACTTC
v_gene: TRBV10-3; j_gene: TRBJ1-1; abundance: once; d_gene: -; CDR3aa: CAITGTFNTEAFF; CDR3nt: TGTGCCATCACCGGGACCTTTAACACTGAAGCTTTCTTT
v_gene: TRBV3-1; j_gene: TRBJ1-4; abundance: -; d_gene: -; CDR3aa: CASSQDLGGSEKLFF; CDR3nt: TGTGCCAGCAGCCAAGACCTCGGGGGAAGTGAAAAACTGTTTTTT
v_gene: TRBV7-6; j_gene: TRBJ2-5; abundance: -; d_gene: TRBD2; CDR3aa: CASSVGTTETQYF; CDR3nt: TGTGCCAGCAGCGTCGGGACTACGGAGACCCAGTACTTC
v_gene: TRBV7-2; j_gene: TRBJ1-2; abundance: -; d_gene: TRBD1; CDR3aa: CASSLAGQGIYGYTF; CDR3nt: TGTGCCAGCAGCTTAGCGGGACAGGGAATCTATGGCTACACCTTC
v_gene: TRBV5-1; j_gene: TRBJ2-2; abundance: few; d_gene: -; CDR3aa: CASSHGQYDTGELFF; CDR3nt: TGCGCCAGCAGCCACGGACAGTACGACACCGGGGAGCTGTTTTTT
v_gene: TRBV15; j_gene: TRBJ2-7; abundance: -; d_gene: TRBD1; CDR3aa: CATSRGQGFEQYF; CDR3nt: TGTGCCACCAGCAGGGGACAGGGATTCGAGCAGTACTTC
v_gene: TRBV15; j_gene: TRBJ1-3; abundance: -; d_gene: TRBD1; CDR3aa: CATSRDDRAVSGNTIYF; CDR3nt: TGTGCCACCAGCAGGGACGACAGGGCAGTTTCTGGAAACACCATATATTTT
v_gene: TRBV7-2; j_gene: TRBJ2-1; abundance: -; d_gene: -; CDR3aa: CASSFDNEQFF; CDR3nt: TGTGCCAGCAGTTTCGACAATGAGCAGTTCTTC
v_gene: TRBV28; j_gene: TRBJ2-1; abundance: -; d_gene: TRBD1; CDR3aa: CASIRVGGQSSYNEQFF; CDR3nt: TGTGCCAGCATCCGGGTAGGGGGACAGAGCTCCTACAATGAGCAGTTCTTC
v_gene: TRBV2; j_gene: TRBJ2-5; abundance: once; d_gene: TRBD2; CDR3aa: CASRRASGYIQETQYF; CDR3nt: TGTGCCAGTAGACGGGCTAGCGGATATATCCAAGAGACCCAGTACTTC
v_gene: TRBV24-1; j_gene: TRBJ1-5; abundance: -; d_gene: -; CDR3aa: CATSEAGRVNQPQHF; CDR3nt: TGTGCCACCAGTGAGGCCGGGAGAGTCAATCAGCCCCAGCATTTT
v_gene: TRBV29-1; j_gene: TRBJ2-5; abundance: few; d_gene: -; CDR3aa: CSVEEGSGRYSQYF; CDR3nt: TGCAGCGTTGAAGAGGGCTCAGGGCGGTATAGTCAGTACTTC
v_gene: TRBV7-2; j_gene: TRBJ1-2; abundance: -; d_gene: -; CDR3aa: CASSLHPDRLNGYTF; CDR3nt: TGTGCCAGCAGCTTACACCCAGACAGGTTAAATGGCTACACCTTC
v_gene: TRBV24-1; j_gene: TRBJ2-1; abundance: -; d_gene: TRBD2; CDR3aa: CATSDPGLASSSSYNEQFF; CDR3nt: TGTGCCACCAGTGACCCCGGACTAGCGTCATCCTCCTCCTACAATGAGCAGTTCTTC
v_gene: TRBV7-2; j_gene: TRBJ2-3; abundance: few; d_gene: -; CDR3aa: CASNNPRWEEADTQYF; CDR3nt: TGTGCCAGCAACAACCCGAGATGGGAGGAGGCAGATACGCAGTATTTT
v_gene: TRBV29-1; j_gene: TRBJ1-1; abundance: -; d_gene: -; CDR3aa: CSVLGGTEAFF; CDR3nt: TGCAGCGTTCTAGGGGGCACTGAAGCTTTCTTT
v_gene: TRBV7-3; j_gene: TRBJ2-1; abundance: -; d_gene: TRBD1; CDR3aa: CASSLNLGGQASYNEQFF; CDR3nt: TGTGCCAGCAGCTTAAATCTGGGGGGACAGGCCTCCTACAATGAGCAGTTCTTC
v_gene: TRBV20-1; j_gene: TRBJ2-1; abundance: -; d_gene: TRBD2; CDR3aa: CSAAPLAAYGDEQFF; CDR3nt: TGCAGTGCTGCCCCCCTAGCGGCTTATGGGGATGAGCAGTTCTTC
v_gene: TRBV30; j_gene: TRBJ2-5; abundance: -; d_gene: -; CDR3aa: CAWSVDVQETQYF; CDR3nt: TGTGCCTGGAGTGTAGATGTCCAAGAGACCCAGTACTTC
v_gene: TRBV5-6; j_gene: TRBJ1-2; abundance: -; d_gene: -; CDR3aa: CASRRMDGYTF; CDR3nt: TGTGCCAGCAGAAGAATGGATGGCTACACCTTC
v_gene: TRBV5-8; j_gene: TRBJ2-5; abundance: few; d_gene: -; CDR3aa: CASRNQETQYF; CDR3nt: TGTGCCAGCAGGAACCAGGAGACCCAGTACTTC
v_gene: TRBV5-4; j_gene: TRBJ2-2; abundance: -; d_gene: -; CDR3aa: CASRWGDNTGELFF; CDR3nt: TGTGCCAGCAGATGGGGGGATAACACCGGGGAGCTGTTTTTT
v_gene: TRBV5-1; j_gene: TRBJ2-3; abundance: -; d_gene: -; CDR3aa: CASSLGSDLDTQYF; CDR3nt: TGCGCCAGCAGCTTGGGTTCCGACCTAGATACGCAGTATTTT
v_gene: TRBV20-1; j_gene: TRBJ2-4; abundance: once; d_gene: TRBD1; CDR3aa: CSARHRLTGGRAKNIQYF; CDR3nt: TGCAGTGCTAGACACCGATTAACAGGGGGCAGAGCCAAAAACATTCAGTACTTC
v_gene: TRBV9; j_gene: TRBJ2-1; abundance: -; d_gene: -; CDR3aa: CASSTQDSPSYNEQFF; CDR3nt: TGTGCCAGCAGCACCCAGGACAGCCCATCCTACAATGAGCAGTTCTTC
v_gene: TRBV7-9; j_gene: TRBJ1-4; abundance: -; d_gene: -; CDR3aa: CASSSGGNEKLFF; CDR3nt: TGTGCCAGCAGCTCTGGGGGCAATGAAAAACTGTTTTTT
v_gene: TRBV30; j_gene: TRBJ2-1; abundance: -; d_gene: -; CDR3aa: CAWSRPSGQPSYNEQFF; CDR3nt: TGTGCCTGGAGTCGCCCGAGCGGCCAACCTTCCTACAATGAGCAGTTCTTC
v_gene: TRBV30; j_gene: TRBJ1-1; abundance: -; d_gene: -; CDR3aa: CAWSVSKGTEAFF; CDR3nt: TGTGCCTGGAGTGTATCGAAAGGGACAGAAGCTTTCTTT
v_gene: TRBV11-2; j_gene: TRBJ2-3; abundance: -; d_gene: TRBD2; CDR3aa: CASSLDRAGGTDTQYF; CDR3nt: TGTGCCAGCAGCTTGGACAGAGCGGGGGGCACAGATACGCAGTATTTT
v_gene: TRBV4-2; j_gene: TRBJ2-3; abundance: once; d_gene: -; CDR3aa: CASSQDGTSTDTQYF; CDR3nt: TGTGCCAGCAGCCAAGATGGGACTAGCACAGATACGCAGTATTTT
v_gene: TRBV5-4; j_gene: TRBJ2-1; abundance: -; d_gene: -; CDR3aa: CASSLEFFASATFF; CDR3nt: TGTGCCAGCAGCTTGGAGTTTTTTGCGTCCGCGACGTTCTTC
v_gene: TRBV2; j_gene: TRBJ1-3; abundance: -; d_gene: -; CDR3aa: CASSEEGASGNTIYF; CDR3nt: TGTGCCAGCAGTGAAGAGGGTGCCTCTGGAAACACCATATATTTT
v_gene: TRBV29-1; j_gene: TRBJ1-2; abundance: -; d_gene: -; CDR3aa: CSVAGGPLYGYTF; CDR3nt: TGCAGCGTTGCCGGGGGGCCACTCTATGGCTACACCTTC
v_gene: TRBV20-1; j_gene: TRBJ1-1; abundance: -; d_gene: -; CDR3aa: CSAGGGWVNTEAFF; CDR3nt: TGCAGTGCTGGAGGAGGTTGGGTGAACACTGAAGCTTTCTTT
v_gene: TRBV2; j_gene: TRBJ2-7; abundance: -; d_gene: -; CDR3aa: CASSRSITYEQYF; CDR3nt: TGTGCCAGCAGTCGATCCATAACCTACGAGCAGTACTTC
v_gene: TRBV20-1; j_gene: TRBJ2-7; abundance: -; d_gene: -; CDR3aa: CSARDQGGPPYEQYF; CDR3nt: TGCAGTGCTAGAGATCAGGGGGGTCCTCCCTACGAGCAGTACTTC
v_gene: TRBV24-1; j_gene: TRBJ1-2; abundance: -; d_gene: -; CDR3aa: CATSDVTGLFGYTF; CDR3nt: TGTGCCACCAGTGATGTGACAGGCCTCTTTGGCTACACCTTC
v_gene: TRBV6-6; j_gene: TRBJ2-7; abundance: -; d_gene: -; CDR3aa: CASRLRDNPFYEQYF; CDR3nt: TGTGCCAGCAGACTCCGGGACAATCCATTCTACGAGCAGTACTTC